These T cell receptor beta chains were read from a single sample in a study of Graves' ophthalmopathy and Graves' hyperthyroidism. TCRdb redid the calling of the multiplex PCR reads with MiXCR, one entry per CDR3 protein. The data show about 620,000 distinct CDR3 sequences, approximately 22% seen once. The sequencing input was peripheral blood. These receptors originate from a woman aged 18 to 35 with stable Graves' hyperthyroidism. Some clones in this sample may be carry-over from other donors' samples. CDR3s include the opening cysteine and the closing phenylalanine or tryptophan. The D gene is left open where the match is weak. Some rows mark clone size as missing; the rest say once, few, many or name a class of expanded clone.

j_call,d_call,clone_size,cdr3_length,v_call,cdr3_nt,cdr3_aa
TRBJ2-2,.,many,14,TRBV25-1,TGTGCCAGCAGTGAAGCCGGCAGCACCGGGGAGCTGTTTTTT,CASSEAGSTGELFF
TRBJ2-7,TRBD2,many,15,TRBV11-3,TGTGCCAGCAGCTCCGGGACTAGCGGGAGAAACGAGCAGTACTTC,CASSSGTSGRNEQYF
TRBJ2-3,.,many,15,TRBV7-2,TGTGCCAGCAGCTCGGGACGTTTTACCACAGATACGCAGTATTTT,CASSSGRFTTDTQYF
TRBJ1-5,.,.,15,TRBV12-3/TRBV12-4,TGTGCCAGCAGTTTTTGGGGTGGGAGCAATCAGCCCCAGCATTTT,CASSFWGGSNQPQHF
TRBJ1-5,.,.,16,TRBV5-1,TGCGCCAGCAGCCCGGGGACCAGGAAAAGCAATCAGCCCCAGCATTTT,CASSPGTRKSNQPQHF
TRBJ2-7,.,.,14,TRBV6-2/TRBV6-3,TGTGCCAGCAGTTGGTACACAGGAACCTACGAGCAGTACTTC,CASSWYTGTYEQYF
TRBJ1-1,TRBD1,many,14,TRBV20-1,TGCAGTGTCGGACAGGCGCATGGGGGCACTGAAGCTTTCTTT,CSVGQAHGGTEAFF
TRBJ2-5,.,.,13,TRBV25-1,TGTGCCAGCAGTGGCGGTACGGCAGAGACCCAGTACTTC,CASSGGTAETQYF
TRBJ2-5,TRBD2,many,14,TRBV30,TGTGCCTGGAGTGGCTCTAGCGGTCAAGAGACCCAGTACTTC,CAWSGSSGQETQYF
TRBJ2-5,TRBD1,few,16,TRBV5-4,TGTGCCAGCAGCTCGATCACCAAGACAGGGGGAGAGACCCAGTACTTC,CASSSITKTGGETQYF
TRBJ2-2,.,.,14,TRBV6-1,TGTGCCAGCAGTGACACCGGGGCCACCGGGGAGCTGTTTTTT,CASSDTGATGELFF
TRBJ2-2,TRBD1,.,14,TRBV6-1,TGTGCCAGCGCGACAGGGGACGACACCGGGGAGCTGTTTTTT,CASATGDDTGELFF
TRBJ1-2,.,many,15,TRBV11-2,TGTGCCAGCAGCTTAGTAGGACAGTTCGAGTATGGCTACACCTTC,CASSLVGQFEYGYTF
TRBJ1-5,.,many,16,TRBV6-5,TGTGCCAGCAGTTACTCCAACAAACTGAGCAATCAGCCCCAGCATTTT,CASSYSNKLSNQPQHF
TRBJ1-1,TRBD1,few,13,TRBV12-3/TRBV12-4,TGTGCCAGCAGTTTATTGGGACAGGGACAAGCTTTCTTT,CASSLLGQGQAFF
TRBJ1-1,.,many,18,TRBV7-2,TGTGCCAGCAGCCCCCCGGCGGAGAGACTGTCAATTAACACTGAAGCTTTCTTT,CASSPPAERLSINTEAFF
TRBJ2-2,TRBD1,few,16,TRBV4-2,TGTGCCAGCAGCCCAGGGACAGGGTATTCGGCCGGGGAGCTGTTTTTT,CASSPGTGYSAGELFF
TRBJ2-5,TRBD1,.,12,TRBV12-3/TRBV12-4,TGTGCCAGCAGCAGTACCGGGACAGGGTCGATCTTC,CASSSTGTGSIF
TRBJ1-3,.,many,14,TRBV7-6,TGTGCCAGCAGCTTAGAGACAACCGGAAACACCATATATTTT,CASSLETTGNTIYF
TRBJ1-1,TRBD1,many,18,TRBV5-1,TGCGCCAGCAGCTTAGGGGGCAGGATCACTCCGAGGCTCACTGAAGCTTTCTTT,CASSLGGRITPRLTEAFF
TRBJ1-5,.,.,13,TRBV24-1,TGTGCCACCAGTGCTGGAGGGAATCAGCCCCAGCATTTT,CATSAGGNQPQHF
TRBJ1-1,.,many,14,TRBV12-3/TRBV12-4,TGTGCCAGCAGCCGTACCAGGGGAATCGGTGAAGCTTTCTTT,CASSRTRGIGEAFF
TRBJ1-6,.,many,15,TRBV5-5,TGTGCCAGCAGCTTGGTTTTCAACTATAATTCACCCCTCCACTTT,CASSLVFNYNSPLHF
TRBJ1-2,TRBD1,.,15,TRBV9,TGTGCCAGCAGCGTAGCTGACAGGGGCGACTATGGCTACACCTTC,CASSVADRGDYGYTF
TRBJ2-5,.,.,15,TRBV6-1,TGTGCCAGCAGTCCGGGACATACGTACCAAGAGACCCAGTACTTC,CASSPGHTYQETQYF
TRBJ2-7,.,many,14,TRBV10-1,TGCGCCAGCAGTGAGACAGGGCCACCCTACGAGCAGTACTTC,CASSETGPPYEQYF
TRBJ2-5,.,.,16,TRBV2,TGTGCCAGCAGTGAAGTCCAAGGCACGCTAGGGAAATCCCAGTACTTC,CASSEVQGTLGKSQYF
TRBJ1-6,.,many,14,TRBV7-2,TGTGCCAGCAGCTTAGCCCCCTCGGGGTCACCCCTCCACTTT,CASSLAPSGSPLHF